This T cell receptor (beta chain) was sequenced during a study of cytomegalovirus exposure and HLA in healthy donors (dated by TCRdb to 2016 to 2017). Background for the entire study: An earlier analysis of around 600 of the donors reported roughly 300 Gb of sequence data and more than 90 million unique TCR beta sequences from roughly 180 million T cells. About 280 gigabases of sequencing data and approximately 85 million unique TCR sequences were included in an early release covering around 650 HLA-typed donors. Among the roughly 370 genotyped donors, around 81% belonged to the genetic ancestry cluster associated with self-reported Caucasian donors. The aim of the study was to test whether cataloging public T cell receptors could identify signatures of past pathogen exposure. The study used immunosequencing to profile the T cell repertoires of approximately 630 subjects and linked those repertoires to cytomegalovirus serostatus. Along with the roughly 700-subject first cohort, a separate validation cohort of over 90 different subjects was used. The study combined high-throughput TCR immunosequencing, statistical association of individual TCRs with disease status, and machine learning to predict cytomegalovirus infection status. A later analysis re-examined previously published TCR beta repertoires from 610 or so donors and added high-resolution HLA genotyping to investigate patterns of TCR occurrence. Rather than drawing on any new phenotypic data, the later analysis identified candidate immune exposures from TCR beta sequences and the way those sequences occurred across donors. An earlier analysis of roughly 600 of the donors used high-throughput TCR beta sequencing to judge whether each TCR beta V gene segment behaved as functional or pseudogenic. Donor age, sex, ethnicity and CMV serostatus were compiled together with the repertoire data. A later genetic analysis used genome-wide SNP genotypes for about 60% of the roughly 700 donors, treating that subset as a discovery cohort. Every repertoire in the discovery cohort had been generated on one and the same sequencing platform. Class I and class II HLA loci were covered by the typing at four-digit resolution. The number of typed donors differed by locus: roughly 629-640 for A, B, C, DRB1 and DQB1; about 520 for DQA1; 606 for DPA1; and approximately 450 for DPB1. Four to six DR-DQ haplotypes were handled as single units for association and clustering, since linkage in the cohort was strong. Across approximately 420 genotyped donors of the cohort, an average of approximately 240,000 unique TCR beta nucleotide sequences per donor were sequenced, and 15% to 20% of those sequences were non-productive. What the work shows at the level of the full study, not this receptor alone: In a later analysis, most CMV-associated TCR beta chains were found to appear HLA-restricted, with HLA associations seemingly driven largely by CMV exposure. Sequencing depth was assumed to be roughly uniform across donors in the presence/absence analyses, though that assumption may not hold. In a later analysis, some 18,000 TCR beta sequences were associated with specific HLA alleles at a false discovery rate of 0.05. Broadly in line with IMGT annotations, most TCR beta V segments showed up in productive rearrangements about 90% or about 30% of the time in an earlier analysis of around 600 of the donors. Three of the identified cytomegalovirus-associated TCR beta chains were confirmed in vitro to be specific for cytomegalovirus antigens. In both the original and validation cohorts, the classifier was reported to diagnose cytomegalovirus status with high specificity and sensitivity. The earlier analysis of 450 to 700 of the donors excluded roughly 17 rarely observed V segments, including chromosome 9 orphons, because counts were too low. CMV serostatus was the only immune exposure information available for the cohort. A group of highly shared sequence variants was considered likely to be a technical artifact of the sequencing pipeline. A later analysis reported that several top co-occurrence clusters appeared linked to parvovirus B19, influenza, CMV and Epstein-Barr virus. The study gave a list of about 160 TCR beta chains associated with cytomegalovirus. While some public TCRs were present in many individuals, most TCR sequences turned up only very rarely across donors. According to a later genetic analysis, donors in an Asian-associated ancestry cluster had fewer N-insertions in productive TCRs than the approximately 690-donor mean. Only TCR beta chains were sequenced in this cohort, and the absence of alpha or paired-chain data limited detectable features. It was suggested by the authors that the approach could potentially be generalized to other disease states and immunological phenotypes. A further reported finding was that TCR beta sequences accurately predicted the HLA-A and HLA-B alleles for most subjects in the first cohort. When HLA alleles, especially DR and DQ, strongly co-occurred, TCR associations were difficult to assign to individual alleles. A later analysis found that TCR association rates varied across HLA loci, with DRB1 alleles showing the most associated TCRs and HLA-C alleles the fewest. Because some donors lacked HLA typing at each locus, the association tests relied only on the typed subset. Linkage disequilibrium might explain the correlated functional status among segregating V segments, but an unknown experimental factor could not be excluded. An association between a missense DCLRE1C variant and V-gene and J-gene trimming of TCR beta chains was found in a later genetic analysis and replicated in an independent cohort. In a later analysis, HLA-associated TCR beta chains showed more clonal expansion and lower generation probabilities than non-associated chains that were equally common.

Library preparation used the immunoSEQ multiplex PCR assay. For the multiplex PCR, a mixture combining 60 forward primers for TCR Vbeta segments and 13 reverse primers for TCR Jbeta segments was used. The CDR3 region of rearranged TCR beta genes was amplified from genomic DNA with a multiplex PCR assay. On the Illumina HiSeq System, the amplified TCR beta libraries were sequenced as 87-base-pair reads. The published analysis was carried out like this. Across the 700 or so repertoires, a later analysis counted tens of millions of unique TCR beta chains, around 11 million of which were shared by at least two donors. A nearest-neighbor algorithm error-corrected the raw reads and collapsed the reads into unique sequences, merging closely related sequences to remove PCR and sequencing errors. CDR3 sequences were aligned to IMGT reference sequences to assign V, D and J gene segments. For a sequence to be retained, a match of at least six nucleotides was required to both a V gene segment and a J gene segment. Rearrangements were called productive when the CDR3 lacked stop codons and stayed in frame with V and J; all others were non-productive. Following IMGT convention, CDR3 was defined as the stretch from the second conserved V-encoded cysteine up to the conserved J-encoded phenylalanine. Sequences without an unambiguous match to a single V gene segment were excluded from the earlier analysis of about 630 of the donors. An earlier analysis of about 600 of the donors called V segments functional above 56.7% productive rearrangements and segregating when the between-donor standard deviation exceeded 5%. A statistical classification framework was developed to diagnose cytomegalovirus status using the catalog of TCR beta chain sequences. In a later analysis, V and J genes were assigned by comparing TCR nucleotide sequences against IMGT/GENE-DB human TR gene sequences. A later analysis assigned CDR3 sequences and most-parsimonious VDJ recombination scenarios with the TCRdist pipeline. A later analysis defined each TCR beta chain by its CDR3 amino acid sequence plus V-gene family, and excluded reads lacking a unique V-gene family. A later analysis removed roughly 590 highly shared, low-generation-probability nucleotide sequences to deal with suspected cross-contamination and a sequencing artifact. A later analysis calculated a clonal expansion index for each public chain from normalized within-repertoire ranks of inferred template counts. In a later analysis, generation probabilities were computed with a VDJ recombination model fitted to out-of-frame rearrangements, and the resulting probabilities were checked against IGoR. A later analysis scored TCR-TCR, TCR-HLA and TCR-CMV co-occurrence with hypergeometric tests, applying a repertoire-size bias correction to TCR pairs. To estimate false discovery rates, a later analysis permuted the HLA or CMV assignments 20 times. A later analysis grouped co-occurring TCRs with DBSCAN, adding TCRdist sequence similarity when clustering within HLA-allele-positive subsets. Repertoires with fewer than 30,000 or more than 120,000 public chains were left out of co-occurrence clustering, as were a handful of repertoires with anomalous nucleotide sharing. The table comes from immuneACCESS by way of TCRdb, which keeps in-frame sequences with V and J called. Part of the clones is missing from these tables; in studies checked, under half for an unresolved V gene and the rest for unknown reasons. The D gene and trimming were derived from the DNA, and the V and J assignments and clone size from that table. Present in this sample are approximately 200,000 clones, 84% of which were seen just once. Clones ranked in the top ten supply about 0.25% of the sample.

Details on this clone: No cognate antigen has been identified for it. Base quality data are lacking; no much larger clone is found one base away.

The cohort consisted of approximately 670 healthy bone marrow donors. Cohort members were all nominally healthy when sampled, although unrecorded immune exposures were likely present. The donor tested CMV seronegative, placing the donor among the 300 to 450 seronegative members of the cohort. Every donor gave a peripheral blood sample, and the peripheral blood mononuclear cells from that sample were used for TCR beta sequencing. Genomic DNA was extracted from the blood cell samples with the Qiagen DNeasy Blood Extraction Kit. This receptor was taken from a boy younger than 18 in good health and CMV-seronegative. The sequenced material came from PBMCs.

The nucleotide sequence reads TGTGCCAGCAGGGGACTTTCTATTAGCACAGATACGCAGTATTTT. It codes for CASRGLSISTDTQYF. Rearrangement joined TRBV2 to TRBJ2-3, with TRBD2 as a weak D call on 6 bases. From a lookup of the germline V gene, CDR1 and CDR2 are SNHLY and FYNNEI. Relative to germline, V is 6 bases shorter and J is 0 bases shorter, with 13 bases between their ends. The CDR3 holds 15 amino acids from the cysteine to the phenylalanine. Only the CDR3 portion is preserved as DNA: 45 bases, with reading frame beginning at the first base.